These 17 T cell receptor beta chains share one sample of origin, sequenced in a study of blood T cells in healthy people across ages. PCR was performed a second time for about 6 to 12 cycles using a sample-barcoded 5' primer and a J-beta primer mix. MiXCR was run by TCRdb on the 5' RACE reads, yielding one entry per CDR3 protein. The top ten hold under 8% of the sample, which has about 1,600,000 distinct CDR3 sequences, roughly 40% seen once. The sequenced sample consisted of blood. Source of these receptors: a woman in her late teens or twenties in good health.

The DNA for the CDR3 is TGTGCCAGCAGTTTACCGGGAAGCATCTTCAATGAGCAGTTCTTC. Translated: CASSLPGSIFNEQFF. The chain joins TRBV12-3 or TRBV12-4 to TRBJ2-1; D may be TRBD2 (5 bases). Deletions cut 2 bases from V and 6 bases from J, with 14 bases between. This CDR3 comprises 15 residues.

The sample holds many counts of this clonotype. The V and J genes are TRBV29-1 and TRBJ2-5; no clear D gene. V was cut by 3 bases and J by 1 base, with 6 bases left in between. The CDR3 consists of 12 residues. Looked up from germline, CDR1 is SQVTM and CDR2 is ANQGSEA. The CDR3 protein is CSVEGIQETQYF. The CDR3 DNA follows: TGCAGCGTTGAGGGCATCCAAGAGACCCAGTACTTC. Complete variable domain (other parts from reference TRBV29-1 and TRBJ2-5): SAVISQKPSRDICQRGTSLTIQCQVDSQVTMMFWYRQQPGQSLTLIATANQGSEATYESGFVIDKFPISRPNLTFSTLTVSNMSPEDSSIYLCSVEGIQETQYFGPGTRLLVL.

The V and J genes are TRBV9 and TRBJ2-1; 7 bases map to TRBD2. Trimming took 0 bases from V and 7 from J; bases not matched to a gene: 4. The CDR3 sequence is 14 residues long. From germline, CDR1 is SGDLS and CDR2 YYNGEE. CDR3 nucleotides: TGTGCCAGCAGCGTAGACGGGGGAGGGAATGAGCAGTTCTTC. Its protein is CASSVDGGGNEQFF.

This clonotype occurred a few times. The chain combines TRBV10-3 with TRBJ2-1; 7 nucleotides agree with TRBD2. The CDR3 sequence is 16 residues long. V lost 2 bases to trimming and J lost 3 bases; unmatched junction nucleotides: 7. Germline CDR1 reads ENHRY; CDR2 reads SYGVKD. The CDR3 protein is CAISEAGGSFYNEQFF. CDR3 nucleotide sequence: TGTGCCATCAGTGAGGCTGGCGGGAGTTTCTACAATGAGCAGTTCTTC.

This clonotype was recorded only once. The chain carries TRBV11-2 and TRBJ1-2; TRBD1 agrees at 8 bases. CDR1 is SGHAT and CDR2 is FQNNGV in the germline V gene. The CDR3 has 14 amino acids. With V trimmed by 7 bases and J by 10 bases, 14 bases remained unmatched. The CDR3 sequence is CASTADRVPTDYTF. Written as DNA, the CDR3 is TGTGCCAGCACCGCGGACAGGGTACCGACTGACTACACCTTC. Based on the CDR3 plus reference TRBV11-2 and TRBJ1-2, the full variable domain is EAGVAQSPRYKIIEKRQSVAFWCNPISGHATLYWYQQILGQGPKLLIQFQNNGVVDDSQLPKDRFSAERLKGVDSTLKIQPAKLEDSAVYLCASTADRVPTDYTFGSGTRLTVV.

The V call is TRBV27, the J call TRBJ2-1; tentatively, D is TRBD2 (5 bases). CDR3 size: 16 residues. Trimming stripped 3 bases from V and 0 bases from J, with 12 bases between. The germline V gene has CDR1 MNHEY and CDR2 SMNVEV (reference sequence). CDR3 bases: TGTGCCAGCAGTTTGTGGCGGGCGAGCTCCTACAATGAGCAGTTCTTC. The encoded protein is CASSLWRASSYNEQFF.

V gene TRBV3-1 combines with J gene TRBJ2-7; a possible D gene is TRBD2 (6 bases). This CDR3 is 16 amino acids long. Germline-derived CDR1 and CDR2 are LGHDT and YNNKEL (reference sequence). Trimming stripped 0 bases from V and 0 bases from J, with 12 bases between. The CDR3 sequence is CASSQDGPGGSYEQYF. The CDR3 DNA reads TGTGCCAGCAGCCAAGATGGGCCCGGGGGCTCCTACGAGCAGTACTTC.

DNA for the CDR3: TGTGCCAGCAGCTCCCGGGACACCGAGACCCAGTACTTC. Amino acids: CASSSRDTETQYF. V usage is TRBV5-5 and J usage is TRBJ2-5; D is perhaps TRBD1 (6 bases). The CDR3 has 13 residues. Trimming left V 3 bases short and J 5 bases short, with 11 bases between. Per germline, CDR1 SGHKS and CDR2 YYEKEE (reference sequence).

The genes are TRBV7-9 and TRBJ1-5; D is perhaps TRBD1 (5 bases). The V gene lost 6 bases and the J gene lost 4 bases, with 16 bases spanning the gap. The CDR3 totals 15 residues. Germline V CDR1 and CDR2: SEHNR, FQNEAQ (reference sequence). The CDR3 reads CASRPRGVTNQPQHF. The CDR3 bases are TGTGCCAGCAGGCCACGGGGGGTTACGAATCAGCCCCAGCATTTT.

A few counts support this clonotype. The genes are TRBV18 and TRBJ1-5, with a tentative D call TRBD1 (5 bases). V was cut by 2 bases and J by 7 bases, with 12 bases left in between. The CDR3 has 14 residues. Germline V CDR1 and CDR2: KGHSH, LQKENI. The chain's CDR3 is CASSPGDLGQPQHF. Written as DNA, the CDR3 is TGTGCCAGCTCACCAGGGGACCTAGGACAGCCCCAGCATTTT.

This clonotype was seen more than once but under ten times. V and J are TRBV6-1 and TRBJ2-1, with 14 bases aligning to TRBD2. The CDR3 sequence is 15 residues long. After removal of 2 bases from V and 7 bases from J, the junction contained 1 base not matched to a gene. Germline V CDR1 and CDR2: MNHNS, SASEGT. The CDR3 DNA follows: TGTGCCAGCAGTGAAAGGACTAGCGGGAGGAATGAGCAGTTCTTC. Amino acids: CASSERTSGRNEQFF.

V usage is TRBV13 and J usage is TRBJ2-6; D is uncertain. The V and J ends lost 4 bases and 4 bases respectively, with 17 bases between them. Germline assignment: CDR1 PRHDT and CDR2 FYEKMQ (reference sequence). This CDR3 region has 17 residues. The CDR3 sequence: CASSSDGSVLGANVLTF. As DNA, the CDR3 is TGTGCCAGCAGCTCGGACGGCTCTGTTCTGGGGGCCAACGTCCTGACTTTC.

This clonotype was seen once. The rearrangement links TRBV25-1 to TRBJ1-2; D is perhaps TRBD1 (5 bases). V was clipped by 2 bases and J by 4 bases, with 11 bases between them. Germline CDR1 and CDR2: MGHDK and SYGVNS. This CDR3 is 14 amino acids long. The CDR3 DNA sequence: TGTGCCAGCAGTGAACTGACAGCCATCTATGGCTACACCTTC. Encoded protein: CASSELTAIYGYTF.

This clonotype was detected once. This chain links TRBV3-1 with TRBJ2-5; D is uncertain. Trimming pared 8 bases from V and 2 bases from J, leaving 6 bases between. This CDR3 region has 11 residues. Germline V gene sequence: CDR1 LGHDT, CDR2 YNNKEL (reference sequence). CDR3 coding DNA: TGTGCCAGCCAAGATCAAGAGACCCAGTACTTC. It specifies CASQDQETQYF.

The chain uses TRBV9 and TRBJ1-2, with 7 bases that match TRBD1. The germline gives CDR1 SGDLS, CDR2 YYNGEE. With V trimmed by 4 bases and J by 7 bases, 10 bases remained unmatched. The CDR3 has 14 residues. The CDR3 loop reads CASSLTGSACGYTF. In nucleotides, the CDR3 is TGTGCCAGCAGCCTGACAGGGAGTGCCTGTGGCTACACCTTC.

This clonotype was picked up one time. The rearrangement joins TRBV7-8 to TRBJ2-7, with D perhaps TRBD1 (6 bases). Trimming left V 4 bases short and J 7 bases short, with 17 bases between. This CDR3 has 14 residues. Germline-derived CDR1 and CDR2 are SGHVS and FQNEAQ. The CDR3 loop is CASSSSTGCVEQYF. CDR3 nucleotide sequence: TGTGCCAGCAGCTCAAGTACAGGGTGCGTTGAGCAGTACTTC.

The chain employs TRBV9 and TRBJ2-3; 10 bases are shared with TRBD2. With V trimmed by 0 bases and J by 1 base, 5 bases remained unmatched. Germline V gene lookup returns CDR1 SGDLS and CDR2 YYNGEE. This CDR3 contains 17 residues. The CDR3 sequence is CASSVVASGGGTDTQYF. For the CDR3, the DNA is TGTGCCAGCAGCGTAGTGGCTAGCGGGGGTGGCACAGATACGCAGTATTTT.